The clone carrying this T cell receptor beta chain was observed a few times. CDR3 length equals 15 residues. Deletions cut 4 bases from V and 3 bases from J, with 18 bases between. The germline gives CDR1 SQVTM, CDR2 ANQGSEA. Researchers prepared the TCRbeta library using unique molecular identifiers, the study reports. A single record per CDR3 protein comes from TCRdb applying MiXCR to the PCR reads. The sample includes about 340,000 distinct CDR3 sequences, around a tenth of them seen just once. The data originate from a study of T-cell reconstitution after alpha-beta-depleted transplantation in children.

This receptor was identified in a human donor who donated a stem cell graft to a child with acute lymphoblastic leukemia. The chain carries TRBV29-1 and TRBJ1-1, with TRBD1 as a possible D gene (6 bases). This specimen was PBMCs from the stem cell graft donor, taken from the stem cell graft. This chain's CDR3 is CSVARLQGFDTEAFF. In DNA form, the CDR3 reads TGCAGCGTTGCCCGCTTACAGGGTTTTGACACTGAAGCTTTCTTT.